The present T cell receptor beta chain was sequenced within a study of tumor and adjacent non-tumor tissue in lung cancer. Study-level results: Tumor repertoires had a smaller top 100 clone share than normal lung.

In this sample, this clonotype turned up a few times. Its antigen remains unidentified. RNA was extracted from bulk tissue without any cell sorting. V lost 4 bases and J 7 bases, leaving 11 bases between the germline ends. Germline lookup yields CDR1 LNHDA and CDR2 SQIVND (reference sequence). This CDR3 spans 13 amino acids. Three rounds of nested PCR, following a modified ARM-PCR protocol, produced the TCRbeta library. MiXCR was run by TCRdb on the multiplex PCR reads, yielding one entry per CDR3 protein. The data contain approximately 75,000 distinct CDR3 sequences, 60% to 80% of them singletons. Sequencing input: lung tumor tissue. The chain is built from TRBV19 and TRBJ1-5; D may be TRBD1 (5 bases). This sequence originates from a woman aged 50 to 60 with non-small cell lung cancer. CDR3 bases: TGTGCCAGTAGTACGGCAGGGAGGCAGCCCCAGCATTTT. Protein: CASSTAGRQPQHF.